This T cell receptor beta chain derives from a study of blood T cell repertoires in COVID-19. Per the original methods: Estimation of nucleated cell counts relied on the amplification of reference gene primers. Sequenced by immunoSEQ multiplex PCR; TCRdb stores in-frame clones only, minus some. The DNA gave D and trimming, while V, J and clone size come from that table. The sample has about 160,000 clones; roughly four fifths are singletons. The V end lost 7 bases, the J end lost 2 bases, and 14 bases lay between the germline ends. Looked up from germline, CDR1 is MNHEY and CDR2 is SVGAGI. The CDR3 has 14 residues.

This clonotype was sampled from a woman older than 75 with acute or convalescent COVID-19. The chain couples TRBV6-5 to TRBJ1-1; maybe TRBD1 (5 bases). Sequenced input: peripheral blood. The CDR3 region has the DNA TGTGCCAGCAAAACAGCGACAGCTAACACTGAAGCTTTCTTT. Its translation is CASKTATANTEAFF.